A single sample is the source of the 7 T cell receptor beta chains below, sequenced in a study of shared clonotypes between healthy human individuals. The naive CD8 population came from CD45RO-negative cells selected for CCR7, without terminally differentiated effector memory CD45RA+ cells. This table comes from immunoSEQ multiplex PCR, and its TCRdb copy is limited to in-frame clones, with some not included. The repertoire has fewer than 1 million clones, about 96% of them found once; the top ten carry less than 0.25%. Material for sequencing was naive CD8+ T cells sorted from blood. Receptors were obtained from a man aged 25 to 45 in good health.

This clone was observed a single time. The chain recombines TRBV5-1 with TRBJ2-1; D possibly corresponds to TRBD2 (6 bases). Trimming took 7 bases from V and 9 from J, leaving 14 bases between them. Germline V lookup: CDR1 SGHRS, CDR2 YFSETQ. The CDR3 is made up of 12 amino acids. The CDR3 protein is CASVSSDFEQFF. In DNA, the CDR3 is TGCGCCAGCGTATCTAGCGACTTTGAGCAGTTCTTC.

V usage is TRBV7-9 and J usage is TRBJ2-5; 8 bases fit TRBD1. V was pared by 5 bases and J by 3 bases, with 5 bases of the junction left unmatched. Per the germline V gene, CDR1 is SEHNR and CDR2 is FQNEAQ (reference sequence). The CDR3 has 14 amino acids. This chain's CDR3 is CASSTTDREETQYF. The CDR3, as DNA: TGTGCCAGCAGCACTACGGACAGGGAAGAGACCCAGTACTTC.

This chain uses TRBV4-3 with TRBJ2-7; 9 bases agree with TRBD2. Germline V lookup: CDR1 LGHNA, CDR2 YSLEER. V was clipped by 4 bases and J by 3 bases; unmatched bases: 4. The CDR3 length is 14 residues. CDR3 sequence: CASSPGLAYYEQYF. CDR3 in DNA: TGCGCCAGCAGCCCGGGACTAGCTTACTACGAGCAGTACTTC.

The chain uses TRBV27 and TRBJ2-3, with no clear D. The CDR3 covers 14 residues. The V end lost 7 bases, the J end lost 4 bases, and 15 bases lay between the germline ends. CDR1 MNHEY and CDR2 SMNVEV come from the germline V gene (reference sequence). The DNA of the CDR3 is TGTGCCAGCACCTCCACGACTTTGCCAGATACGCAGTATTTT. Its translation is CASTSTTLPDTQYF.

V and J are TRBV5-6 and TRBJ2-5; 9 bases align to TRBD1. CDR1 SGHDT and CDR2 YYEEEE come from the germline V gene. Unmatched junction bases numbered 6, after V lost 4 bases and J lost 5 bases. The length of the CDR3 is 14 residues. CDR3 bases: TGTGCCAGCAGCCCGGGACAGGGAGGGGAGACCCAGTACTTC. Amino acid sequence: CASSPGQGGETQYF.

This rearrangement joins TRBV7-9 to TRBJ2-2; 7 bases agree with TRBD2. The CDR3 contains 17 residues. The germline CDR1 and CDR2 sequences are SEHNR and FQNEAQ (reference sequence). V was clipped by 5 bases and J by 3 bases; unmatched bases: 12. CDR3 loop: CASSLPRKLADTGELFF. CDR3 coding DNA: TGTGCCAGCAGCCTGCCCCGTAAGCTAGCGGACACCGGGGAGCTGTTTTTT.

This clone was seen a handful of times. This chain joins TRBV11-1 and TRBJ1-5; the D is unclear. In germline, CDR1 is SGHAT, CDR2 FQDESV (reference sequence). This CDR3 contains 15 residues. V lost 4 bases and J 1 base, leaving 11 bases between the germline ends. CDR3 residues: CASSWRSPSNQPQHF. CDR3 in DNA: TGTGCCAGCAGCTGGAGATCCCCAAGCAATCAGCCCCAGCATTTT.